The rows below give T cell receptor beta chains drawn from one sample of a study of shared clonotypes between healthy human individuals. Clones were read by immunoSEQ multiplex PCR, and TCRdb kept only the in-frame ones, dropping some. The sample holds about 2 million clones, 85% to 95% seen once. Specimen: naive CD8+ T cells sorted from blood. The receptor set was obtained from a man between 18 and 35 years old in good health. The CDR3 runs from the conserved cysteine through the conserved F or W. The D gene is left open where the match is weak. Part of the rows lack a size; the others show once, few, many or a class for expanded clones.

v_call: TRBV5-4; d_call: TRBD2; j_call: TRBJ2-7; clone_size: NA; cdr3_aa: CASSLRASGAYEQYF; cdr3_nt: TGTGCCAGCAGCTTGAGGGCTAGCGGTGCCTACGAGCAGTACTTC
v_call: TRBV9; d_call: TRBD2; j_call: TRBJ2-1; clone_size: NA; cdr3_aa: CASSVATSVRNEQFF; cdr3_nt: TGTGCCAGCAGCGTAGCGACTAGCGTTCGGAATGAGCAGTTCTTC
v_call: TRBV6-1; d_call: NA; j_call: TRBJ2-1; clone_size: NA; cdr3_aa: CASWRRYNEQFF; cdr3_nt: TGTGCCAGCTGGAGGCGCTACAATGAGCAGTTCTTC
v_call: TRBV27; d_call: NA; j_call: TRBJ1-5; clone_size: NA; cdr3_aa: CASTGPKRVWNQPQHF; cdr3_nt: TGTGCCAGCACGGGACCGAAAAGGGTATGGAATCAGCCCCAGCATTTT
v_call: TRBV11-2; d_call: NA; j_call: TRBJ2-7; clone_size: NA; cdr3_aa: CASSTRVGTYEQYF; cdr3_nt: TGTGCCAGCAGCACCCGGGTGGGGACCTACGAGCAGTACTTC
v_call: TRBV27; d_call: TRBD1; j_call: TRBJ2-7; clone_size: NA; cdr3_aa: CASSFLGDRGYEQYF; cdr3_nt: TGTGCCAGCAGTTTCTTAGGGGACAGGGGCTACGAGCAGTACTTC
v_call: TRBV27; d_call: NA; j_call: TRBJ2-7; clone_size: NA; cdr3_aa: CASHKAGFSYEQYF; cdr3_nt: TGTGCCAGCCATAAGGCGGGATTTTCCTACGAGCAGTACTTC
v_call: TRBV11-2; d_call: TRBD2; j_call: TRBJ2-7; clone_size: NA; cdr3_aa: CASSLTSGSSYEQYF; cdr3_nt: TGTGCCAGCAGCTTGACTAGCGGGAGCTCCTACGAGCAGTACTTC
v_call: TRBV27; d_call: TRBD1; j_call: TRBJ1-4; clone_size: NA; cdr3_aa: CASSTLQGAREKLFF; cdr3_nt: TGTGCCAGCAGTACTCTACAGGGGGCGCGAGAAAAACTGTTTTTT
v_call: TRBV5-4; d_call: NA; j_call: TRBJ2-7; clone_size: NA; cdr3_aa: CASSQSRDYEQYF; cdr3_nt: TGTGCCAGCAGCCAATCCCGGGATTACGAGCAGTACTTC
v_call: TRBV7-2; d_call: NA; j_call: TRBJ2-7; clone_size: NA; cdr3_aa: CASSLFGGGGYEQYF; cdr3_nt: TGTGCCAGCAGCTTATTTGGCGGAGGGGGGTACGAGCAGTACTTC
v_call: TRBV25-1; d_call: TRBD2; j_call: TRBJ2-7; clone_size: NA; cdr3_aa: CAISGTSVYEQYF; cdr3_nt: TGTGCCATTTCCGGGACTAGCGTCTACGAGCAGTACTTC
v_call: TRBV15; d_call: NA; j_call: TRBJ2-1; clone_size: NA; cdr3_aa: CATSSMGGEGDEQFF; cdr3_nt: TGTGCCACCAGCTCGATGGGCGGAGAGGGGGATGAGCAGTTCTTC
v_call: TRBV28; d_call: TRBD2; j_call: TRBJ2-7; clone_size: NA; cdr3_aa: CASSFRTSGGADEQYF; cdr3_nt: TGTGCCAGCAGTTTCCGGACTAGCGGGGGTGCGGACGAGCAGTACTTC
v_call: TRBV9; d_call: NA; j_call: TRBJ2-3; clone_size: NA; cdr3_aa: CASSVGPRGTDTQYF; cdr3_nt: TGTGCCAGCAGCGTAGGTCCTAGAGGCACAGATACGCAGTATTTT
v_call: TRBV28; d_call: TRBD2; j_call: TRBJ2-1; clone_size: NA; cdr3_aa: CASSPTAGGFYNEQFF; cdr3_nt: TGTGCCAGCAGTCCTACAGCGGGGGGCTTCTATAATGAGCAGTTCTTC
v_call: TRBV13; d_call: NA; j_call: TRBJ2-3; clone_size: NA; cdr3_aa: CASSSGTDTQYF; cdr3_nt: TGTGCCAGCAGCTCAGGGACAGATACGCAGTATTTT
v_call: TRBV7-3; d_call: NA; j_call: TRBJ2-3; clone_size: NA; cdr3_aa: CASSRGTLGTDTQYF; cdr3_nt: TGTGCCAGCAGCCGCGGGACCTTGGGCACAGATACGCAGTATTTT
v_call: TRBV23-1; d_call: NA; j_call: TRBJ2-7; clone_size: NA; cdr3_aa: CASSQPETVAYEQYF; cdr3_nt: TGCGCCAGCAGTCAACCTGAGACTGTCGCCTACGAGCAGTACTTC
v_call: TRBV27; d_call: NA; j_call: TRBJ2-5; clone_size: NA; cdr3_aa: CASSSSGVFQETQYF; cdr3_nt: TGTGCCAGCAGTTCCAGCGGAGTATTCCAAGAGACCCAGTACTTC
v_call: TRBV4-1; d_call: NA; j_call: TRBJ2-7; clone_size: NA; cdr3_aa: CASSQQGTYEQYF; cdr3_nt: TGCGCCAGCAGCCAGCAGGGGACCTACGAGCAGTACTTC
v_call: TRBV6-5; d_call: TRBD2; j_call: TRBJ2-7; clone_size: once; cdr3_aa: CASSLSGSSYEQYF; cdr3_nt: TGTGCCAGCAGTCTCAGCGGGAGCTCCTACGAGCAGTACTTC
v_call: TRBV27; d_call: TRBD1; j_call: TRBJ2-7; clone_size: NA; cdr3_aa: CASSPSRGNYEQYF; cdr3_nt: TGTGCCAGCAGCCCGAGCAGGGGGAACTACGAGCAGTACTTC
v_call: TRBV28; d_call: NA; j_call: TRBJ1-6; clone_size: few; cdr3_aa: CASRVDSSPLHF; cdr3_nt: TGTGCCAGCAGGGTAGACAGTTCACCCCTCCACTTT
v_call: TRBV7-3; d_call: NA; j_call: TRBJ1-3; clone_size: NA; cdr3_aa: CASSYNRGPLRQAGNTIYF; cdr3_nt: TGTGCCAGCAGCTATAACCGCGGACCTCTCCGACAAGCTGGAAACACCATATATTTT
v_call: TRBV30; d_call: TRBD1; j_call: TRBJ2-7; clone_size: NA; cdr3_aa: CAWSRTGNSYEQYF; cdr3_nt: TGTGCCTGGAGTCGGACAGGGAACTCCTACGAGCAGTACTTC
v_call: TRBV7-9; d_call: NA; j_call: TRBJ2-3; clone_size: NA; cdr3_aa: CASSYDTTDTQYF; cdr3_nt: TGTGCCAGCAGCTACGATACCACAGATACGCAGTATTTT
v_call: TRBV5-1; d_call: TRBD1; j_call: TRBJ1-2; clone_size: NA; cdr3_aa: CASSWTGRDYGYTF; cdr3_nt: TGCGCCAGCAGCTGGACAGGGAGGGACTATGGCTACACCTTC
v_call: TRBV5-4; d_call: NA; j_call: TRBJ2-7; clone_size: NA; cdr3_aa: CASSPNDPTYEQYF; cdr3_nt: TGTGCCAGCAGCCCGAACGACCCCACCTACGAGCAGTACTTC
v_call: TRBV5-4; d_call: NA; j_call: TRBJ2-6; clone_size: NA; cdr3_aa: CASSLPGPTTGANVLTF; cdr3_nt: TGTGCCAGCAGCCTTCCGGGACCGACGACTGGGGCCAACGTCCTGACTTTC
v_call: TRBV7-6; d_call: NA; j_call: TRBJ2-2; clone_size: NA; cdr3_aa: CASSLGGSQRELFF; cdr3_nt: TGTGCCAGCAGCTTAGGAGGGAGCCAGCGGGAGCTGTTTTTT
v_call: TRBV9; d_call: NA; j_call: TRBJ2-3; clone_size: NA; cdr3_aa: CASSVEVAADTQYF; cdr3_nt: TGTGCCAGCAGCGTAGAGGTCGCCGCAGATACGCAGTATTTT
v_call: TRBV13; d_call: NA; j_call: TRBJ1-2; clone_size: NA; cdr3_aa: CASSLEGLPSDYGYTF; cdr3_nt: TGTGCCAGCAGCCTAGAGGGACTCCCGAGCGACTATGGCTACACCTTC
v_call: TRBV5-1; d_call: NA; j_call: TRBJ1-4; clone_size: NA; cdr3_aa: CASRATNEKLFF; cdr3_nt: TGCGCCAGCAGGGCGACTAATGAAAAACTGTTTTTT
v_call: TRBV4-1; d_call: TRBD1; j_call: TRBJ2-7; clone_size: NA; cdr3_aa: CASSPGQGFYEQYF; cdr3_nt: TGCGCCAGCAGCCCGGGACAGGGGTTCTACGAGCAGTACTTC
v_call: TRBV13; d_call: NA; j_call: TRBJ2-5; clone_size: NA; cdr3_aa: CASSPGTVQETQYF; cdr3_nt: TGTGCCAGCAGCCCCGGGACCGTACAAGAGACCCAGTACTTC